The present entry profiles one T cell receptor beta chain with its context. This record comes from a study of blood T cells in healthy people across ages. With a J-beta primer mix and a sample-barcoded 5' primer, a second PCR ran roughly 6 to 11 cycles. In TCRdb, the 5' RACE reads were re-called with MiXCR into one record per CDR3 protein. The sample has about 800,000 distinct CDR3 sequences; roughly 25% are singletons. Trimming removed 3 bases from V and 2 bases from J, with 8 bases in between. Germline CDR1 and CDR2: ENHRY and SYGVKD. The CDR3 consists of 13 residues. The sample was also reused in another study, on T cells of mothers and their children. That publication notes: Whatever RNA was extracted went entirely into cDNA synthesis, at roughly 1.5 ug per 15 ul.

The sample taken for sequencing was blood. This rearrangement joins TRBV10-3 to TRBJ2-7; maybe TRBD2 (5 bases). The receptor was derived from a boy aged 5-17 years in good health. CDR3: CAISDIGTYEQYF. The DNA of the CDR3 is TGTGCCATCAGTGACATCGGGACCTACGAGCAGTACTTC.